This is a list of T cell receptor beta chains from one sample in a study of CD8 T cells in Susac syndrome. MiXCR was run by TCRdb on the immunoSEQ multiplex PCR reads, yielding one entry per CDR3 protein. The sample contains 180,000 or so distinct CDR3 sequences, 85% to 95% of which appear only once. The sequenced sample consisted of CD4+ T cells from PBMCs. The receptors come from a human donor in good health. Both conserved end residues are part of each CDR3. The order of the fields is V gene, J gene, D gene, clone size, CDR3 protein, CDR3 DNA. A D gene is named only where the DNA matches it firmly. Where a row states a size, it is once, few, many or the class of an expanded clone; other rows omit it.

TRBV19	TRBJ2-4	TRBD1	-	CASSTDPGTENIQYF	TGTGCCAGTAGTACGGATCCAGGGACAGAAAACATTCAGTACTTC
TRBV20-1	TRBJ2-1	TRBD1	-	CSPRRGQAGNEQFF	TGCAGTCCCCGGAGGGGACAGGCTGGGAATGAGCAGTTCTTC
TRBV20-1	TRBJ2-3	-	-	CSAQASSTDTQYF	TGCAGTGCTCAAGCGAGTAGCACAGATACGCAGTATTTT
TRBV7-2	TRBJ2-7	-	-	CASSLRPLGEQYF	TGTGCCAGCAGCTTAAGGCCACTGGGCGAGCAGTACTTC
TRBV20-1	TRBJ2-4	-	once	CSAPFWDIQYF	TGCAGTGCTCCTTTCTGGGACATTCAGTACTTC
TRBV19	TRBJ2-6	TRBD1	once	CASSKQGTGANVLTF	TGTGCCAGTAGTAAACAGGGGACTGGGGCCAACGTCCTGACTTTC
TRBV29-1	TRBJ2-7	TRBD1	-	CSVTRTGSNEQYF	TGCAGTGTGACCAGGACAGGGAGTAACGAGCAGTACTTC
TRBV25-1	TRBJ2-3	-	-	CASSEYGVDTQYF	TGTGCCAGCAGTGAATATGGGGTGGATACGCAGTATTTT
TRBV20-1	TRBJ1-5	-	-	CSVTGPFNQPQHF	TGCAGTGTAACAGGGCCTTTTAATCAGCCCCAGCATTTT
TRBV19	TRBJ2-5	TRBD2	-	CASSLSGGTETQYF	TGTGCCAGTAGTCTTAGCGGGGGAACCGAGACCCAGTACTTC
TRBV27	TRBJ2-3	TRBD1	once	CASSFLTGGAGDTQYF	TGTGCCAGCAGCTTCCTGACAGGGGGCGCAGGAGATACGCAGTATTTT
TRBV24-1	TRBJ1-2	-	-	CATSGSPNYGYTF	TGTGCCACCAGTGGTTCACCTAATTATGGCTACACCTTC
TRBV6-2/TRBV6-3	TRBJ2-7	TRBD1	once	CASRPQGDHEQYF	TGTGCCAGCAGGCCACAGGGGGACCACGAGCAGTACTTC
TRBV28	TRBJ2-6	-	-	CASSRDVLTF	TGTGCCAGCAGTAGGGACGTCCTGACTTTC
TRBV27	TRBJ2-5	TRBD2	-	CASRLSGLSGDGETQYF	TGTGCCAGCAGGCTATCGGGACTATCCGGGGATGGTGAGACCCAGTACTTC
TRBV2	TRBJ1-2	-	-	CASKEEGGYTF	TGTGCCAGCAAAGAGGAGGGTGGCTACACCTTC
TRBV7-3	TRBJ1-2	-	-	CASSSSAGDGYTF	TGTGCCAGCAGCTCTTCCGCAGGAGATGGCTACACCTTC
TRBV5-1	TRBJ2-7	TRBD2	-	CASSLAGAVYEQYF	TGCGCCAGCAGCTTAGCGGGAGCTGTCTACGAGCAGTACTTC
TRBV7-9	TRBJ1-2	-	once	CASSLDGGGYGYTF	TGTGCCAGCAGCTTGGACGGGGGCGGCTATGGCTACACCTTC
TRBV2	TRBJ1-5	-	-	CASRQGLSNQPQHF	TGTGCCAGCAGGCAGGGACTGAGCAATCAGCCCCAGCATTTT
TRBV27	TRBJ1-4	TRBD1	-	CASSSTGGREKLFF	TGTGCCAGCAGTTCGACAGGGGGGCGTGAAAAACTGTTTTTT
TRBV18	TRBJ1-1	-	-	CASSQGGDTEAFF	TGTGCCAGCTCTCAGGGAGGAGACACTGAAGCTTTCTTT
TRBV5-6	TRBJ2-5	TRBD1	-	CASETGSGETQYF	TGTGCCAGCGAGACAGGGTCGGGGGAGACCCAGTACTTC
TRBV19	TRBJ1-2	-	-	CASSPWDTPREGYTF	TGTGCCAGTAGTCCCTGGGACACACCCCGGGAAGGCTACACCTTC
TRBV14	TRBJ2-7	TRBD1	-	CASSQDGTGQPYEQYF	TGTGCCAGCAGCCAAGATGGGACAGGGCAGCCGTACGAGCAGTACTTC
TRBV9	TRBJ2-5	TRBD2	-	CASSTGGAWETQYF	TGTGCCAGCAGCACCGGGGGGGCGTGGGAGACCCAGTACTTC
TRBV3-1	TRBJ2-2	-	-	CASTSVGELFF	TGTGCCAGCACCTCAGTCGGGGAGCTGTTTTTT
TRBV7-3	TRBJ1-2	TRBD1	few	CASSSGQGVYGYTF	TGTGCCAGCAGCTCGGGACAGGGGGTCTATGGCTACACCTTC
TRBV20-1	TRBJ2-2	TRBD2	-	CSARWEGNTGELFF	TGCAGTGCTAGATGGGAGGGGAACACCGGGGAGCTGTTTTTT
TRBV20-1	TRBJ2-3	-	-	CSAPADTQYF	TGCAGTGCCCCGGCGGATACGCAGTATTTT